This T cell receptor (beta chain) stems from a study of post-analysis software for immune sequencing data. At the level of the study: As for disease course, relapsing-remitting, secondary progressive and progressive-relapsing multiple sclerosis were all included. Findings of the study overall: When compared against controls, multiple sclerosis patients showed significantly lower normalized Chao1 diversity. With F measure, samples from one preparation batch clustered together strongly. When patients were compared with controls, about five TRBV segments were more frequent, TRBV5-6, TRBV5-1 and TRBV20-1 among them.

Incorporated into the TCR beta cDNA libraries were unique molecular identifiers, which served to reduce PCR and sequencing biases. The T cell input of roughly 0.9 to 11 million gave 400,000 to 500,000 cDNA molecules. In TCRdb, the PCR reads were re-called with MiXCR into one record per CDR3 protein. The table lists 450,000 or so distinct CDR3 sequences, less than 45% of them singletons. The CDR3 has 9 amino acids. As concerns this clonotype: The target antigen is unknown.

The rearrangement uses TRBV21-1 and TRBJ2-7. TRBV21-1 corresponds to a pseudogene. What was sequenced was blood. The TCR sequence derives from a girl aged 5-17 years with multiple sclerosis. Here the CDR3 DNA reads TGTGCCAGCACATACGAGCAGTACTTC. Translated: CASTYEQYF.